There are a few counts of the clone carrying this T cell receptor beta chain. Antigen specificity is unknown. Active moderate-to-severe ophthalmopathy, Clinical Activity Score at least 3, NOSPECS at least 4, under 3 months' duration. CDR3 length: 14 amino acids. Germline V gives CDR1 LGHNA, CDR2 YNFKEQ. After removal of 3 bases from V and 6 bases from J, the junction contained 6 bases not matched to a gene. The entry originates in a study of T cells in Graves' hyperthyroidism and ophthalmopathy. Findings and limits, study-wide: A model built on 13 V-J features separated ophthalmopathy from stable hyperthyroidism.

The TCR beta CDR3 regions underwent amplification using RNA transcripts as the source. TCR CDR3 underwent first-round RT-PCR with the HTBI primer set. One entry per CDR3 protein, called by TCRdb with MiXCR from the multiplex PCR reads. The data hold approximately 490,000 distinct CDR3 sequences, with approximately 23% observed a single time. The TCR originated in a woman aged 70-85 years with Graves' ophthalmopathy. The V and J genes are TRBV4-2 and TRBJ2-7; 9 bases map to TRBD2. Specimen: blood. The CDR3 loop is CASSQLGGGGEQYF. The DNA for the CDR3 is TGTGCCAGCAGCCAGCTCGGCGGGGGGGGCGAGCAGTACTTC.